The 12 T cell receptor beta chains presented below share a single source sample, sequenced in a study of metastatic and nonmetastatic thyroid tumors. TCRdb ran MiXCR on the PCR reads. The sample has around 34,000 clones, about 15% seen once. Each patient came to thyroid surgery without any prior treatment (of any kind). Sequencing was done on a sample of blood. The origin of the receptors is a female donor with papillary thyroid cancer or a benign thyroid nodule (not recorded which). Some clones in this sample may be carry-over from other donors' samples.

This clone was counted at least ten times. Lacking the conserved final phenylalanine or tryptophan, this CDR3 likely reflects a read error. CDR3: CASSQDLSGVGYEQYL. Here the CDR3 DNA reads TGCGCCAGCAGCCAAGATCTTAGCGGGGTAGGGTACGAGCAGTACCTC. The V gene is TRBV4-1, the J gene TRBJ2-7, with 8 nucleotides matching TRBD2. Germline values: CDR1 MGHRA, CDR2 YSYEKL. With V trimmed by 0 bases and J by 4 bases, 8 bases remained unmatched. CDR3 length: 16 residues.

This clone was picked up many times. The chain joins TRBV18 to TRBJ2-4; 7 bases match TRBD1. The trim removed 4 bases at V and 4 bases at J, leaving 10 bases unmatched. Germline lookup yields CDR1 KGHSH and CDR2 LQKENI. The CDR3 is 16 amino acids. In DNA form, the CDR3 reads TGTGCCAGCTCACAACTACCTCCGGGACAGAAAAACATTCAGTACTTC. Translated, it gives CASSQLPPGQKNIQYF.

This clone is labeled as medium-sized (0.01 to 0.1%). This rearrangement joins TRBV20-1 to TRBJ2-1; TRBD1 or TRBD2 may be the D gene (5 bases each). Deletions cut 5 bases from V and 5 bases from J, with 16 bases between. The CDR3 contains 14 residues. Per germline, CDR1 DFQATT and CDR2 SNEGSKA (reference sequence). The CDR3 sequence: CSASSGTENNEQFF. The CDR3 DNA reads TGCAGTGCTTCTTCCGGGACGGAGAACAATGAGCAGTTCTTC.

The V and J genes are TRBV4-1 and TRBJ2-7; 9 bases line up with TRBD1. Losses at the gene ends were 2 bases for V and 3 bases for J; bases not matched to a gene: 5. Germline V gene lookup returns CDR1 MGHRA and CDR2 YSYEKL. The CDR3 has 15 amino acids. CDR3: CASSQRTGEVYEQYF. CDR3 bases: TGCGCCAGCAGCCAACGGACAGGGGAGGTCTACGAGCAGTACTTC.

This clone was observed at least ten times. This chain connects TRBV6-1 to TRBJ2-7, with 7 bases identical to TRBD1. Germline V gene data show CDR1 as MNHNS and CDR2 as SASEGT. The length of the CDR3 is 12 residues. V gave up 6 bases and J gave up 3 bases; unmatched junction bases: 2. Written as DNA, the CDR3 is TGTGCCAGCAGGACAGGGTACTACGAGCAGTACTTC. Its protein is CASRTGYYEQYF.

As concerns this clone: This sequence may be a read error, since a much larger clone differs from it by one base. The rearrangement uses TRBV28 and TRBJ2-7, with a tentative D call TRBD2 (5 bases). The CDR3 runs 16 residues. Per germline, CDR1 MDHEN and CDR2 SYDVKM. The CDR3 here is CASHAPLWTGTYEQYF. The CDR3 nucleotides are TGCGCCAGCCACGCCCCCCTGTGGACTGGCACCTACGAGCAGTACTTC.

The chain uses TRBV30 and TRBJ1-2; D is perhaps TRBD1 (5 bases). The CDR3 is 14 residues long. Germline values: CDR1 GTSNPN, CDR2 SVGIG (reference sequence). V shed 5 bases and J shed 4 bases, with 17 bases lying between them. CDR3 protein: CAWSPGRLFYGYTF. The CDR3 DNA reads TGTGCCTGGTCTCCGGGACGGTTATTCTATGGCTACACCTTC.

Relative to its sample, this clone is medium-sized. This chain links TRBV20-1 with TRBJ2-7, with 9 bases identical to TRBD2. Germline V gene lookup returns CDR1 DFQATT and CDR2 SNEGSKA (reference sequence). This CDR3 region has 19 residues. V dropped 3 bases and J dropped 0; count of bases not matched to a gene: 18. The DNA for the CDR3 is TGCAGTGCTAGTACCCGTAGCGGGTTCCTAGCGGGGAACTCCTACGAGCAGTACTTC. Its translation: CSASTRSGFLAGNSYEQYF.

Concerning this clone itself: A much larger clone differs by one base, so this may be a read error. CDR3 residues: CASSLCDSLNTEAFF. CDR3 nucleotide sequence: TGTGCCAGCAGCTTGTGTGACAGTTTGAACACTGAAGCTTTCTTT. V is TRBV5-6 and J is TRBJ1-1, with a tentative D call TRBD1 (5 bases). The CDR3 runs 15 residues. Germline CDR1 SGHDT, CDR2 YYEEEE. V was shortened by 1 base and J by 0 bases, with 10 bases between the two germline ends.

This clone came up many times. The V and J genes are TRBV28 and TRBJ2-7; D is unresolved. The germline V and J ends were trimmed by 2 bases and 9 bases, with 17 bases remaining between them. The CDR3 sequence is 14 residues long. CDR1 MDHEN and CDR2 SYDVKM come from the germline V gene. The DNA for the CDR3 is TGTGCCAGCAGTTTAGTTGAGAGACGGTATGCGCAGTACTTC. This sequence encodes CASSLVERRYAQYF.

The sample holds a few counts of this clone. The chain uses TRBV6-4 and TRBJ2-1; 9 bases match TRBD2. J was trimmed by 5 bases and V by 3 bases; bases with no gene match: 8. There are 16 residues in the CDR3. Germline lookup yields CDR1 MRHNA and CDR2 SNTAGT. DNA of the CDR3: TGTGCCAGCAGTGATTCCGCGGGAGGGGGTGACAATGAGCAGTTCTTC. Its translation is CASSDSAGGGDNEQFF.

This clone was recorded at least ten times. The genes are TRBV4-1 and TRBJ2-5; D call uncertain. Germline V gene data show CDR1 as MGHRA and CDR2 as YSYEKL. V lost 1 base, J lost 2 bases, and 5 bases lay in between. The CDR3 is 13 residues long. CDR3 loop: CASSQGWQETQYF. The DNA of the CDR3 is TGCGCCAGCAGCCAAGGTTGGCAAGAGACCCAGTACTTC.